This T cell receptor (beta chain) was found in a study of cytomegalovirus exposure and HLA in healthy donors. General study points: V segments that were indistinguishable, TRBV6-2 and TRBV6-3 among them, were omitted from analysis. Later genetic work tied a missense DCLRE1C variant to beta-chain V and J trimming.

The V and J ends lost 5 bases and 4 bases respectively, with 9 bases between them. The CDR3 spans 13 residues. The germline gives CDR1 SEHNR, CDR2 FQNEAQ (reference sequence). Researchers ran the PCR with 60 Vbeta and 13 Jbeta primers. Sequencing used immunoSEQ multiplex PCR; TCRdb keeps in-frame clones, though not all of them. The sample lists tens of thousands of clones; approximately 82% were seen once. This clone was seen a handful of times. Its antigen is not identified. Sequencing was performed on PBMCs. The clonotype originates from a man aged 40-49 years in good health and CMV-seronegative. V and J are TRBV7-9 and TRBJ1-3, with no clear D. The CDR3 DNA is TGTGCCAGCAGCCATGAGCACGGAAACACCATATATTTT. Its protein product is CASSHEHGNTIYF.